This TCR beta chain derives from a study of lymphopenia after photon versus proton radiotherapy. Notes on the study in general: Under photons, naive T cells and diversity fell while effector/memory populations rose. After the lymphocyte nadir, photon-treated repertoires showed oligoclonal expansion, especially of CD8+ Temra cells. Larger post-nadir TCR diversity loss correlated inversely with survival in deceased patients.

The data were produced by immunoSEQ multiplex PCR, yet TCRdb's version contains in-frame clones alone and is incomplete. The top ten clones hold around a tenth of a sample with tens of thousands of clones, about 86% of them seen once. As to this clone: Antigen: not known.

The CDR3 runs to 14 residues. The V and J ends lost 2 bases and 2 bases respectively, with 9 bases between them. Per the germline V gene, CDR1 is MNHNY and CDR2 is SVGAGI (reference sequence). The sequencing here drew on peripheral blood, taken from a patient treated with proton-based radiotherapy. The sequence was collected from a woman in her 70s with pancreatic cancer. Some clones in this sample may be carry-over from other donors' samples. This rearrangement joins TRBV6-6 to TRBJ1-1; tentative D call: TRBD1 (5 bases). The chain's CDR3 is CASSYGGFNTEAFF. Here the CDR3 DNA reads TGTGCCAGCAGTTACGGGGGTTTCAACACTGAAGCTTTCTTT.